The text below deals with one TCR beta chain. Its target is not known. This sample is part of a study of post-analysis software for immune sequencing data. Across the study: Included courses were relapsing-remitting and secondary progressive multiple sclerosis; progressive-relapsing multiple sclerosis was also included. Overall study findings and caveats: There was significantly lower normalized Chao1 diversity in multiple sclerosis patients than in controls.

Tagging with unique molecular identifiers was a feature of the TCR beta cDNA libraries. Some 500,000 cDNA molecules were recovered from an input of 1 to 10 million T cells. From the PCR reads, TCRdb called clonotypes with MiXCR, one entry per CDR3 protein. Of about 680,000 distinct CDR3 sequences listed, around 64% were seen once; the top ten hold 10% to 12%. The receptor was isolated from a girl aged 2-15 years with multiple sclerosis. Sequencing was carried out using blood.

The CDR3 region is CASSQDRVLGYEQYF. The DNA for the CDR3 is TGCGCCAGCAGCCAAGATCGGGTCCTGGGCTACGAGCAGTACTTC. J is TRBJ2-7 and V is TRBV4-1; D remains unclear. The germline V gene encodes CDR1 MGHRA and CDR2 YSYEKL. Trimming stripped 0 bases from V and 3 bases from J, with 12 bases between. The length of the CDR3 is 15 residues.